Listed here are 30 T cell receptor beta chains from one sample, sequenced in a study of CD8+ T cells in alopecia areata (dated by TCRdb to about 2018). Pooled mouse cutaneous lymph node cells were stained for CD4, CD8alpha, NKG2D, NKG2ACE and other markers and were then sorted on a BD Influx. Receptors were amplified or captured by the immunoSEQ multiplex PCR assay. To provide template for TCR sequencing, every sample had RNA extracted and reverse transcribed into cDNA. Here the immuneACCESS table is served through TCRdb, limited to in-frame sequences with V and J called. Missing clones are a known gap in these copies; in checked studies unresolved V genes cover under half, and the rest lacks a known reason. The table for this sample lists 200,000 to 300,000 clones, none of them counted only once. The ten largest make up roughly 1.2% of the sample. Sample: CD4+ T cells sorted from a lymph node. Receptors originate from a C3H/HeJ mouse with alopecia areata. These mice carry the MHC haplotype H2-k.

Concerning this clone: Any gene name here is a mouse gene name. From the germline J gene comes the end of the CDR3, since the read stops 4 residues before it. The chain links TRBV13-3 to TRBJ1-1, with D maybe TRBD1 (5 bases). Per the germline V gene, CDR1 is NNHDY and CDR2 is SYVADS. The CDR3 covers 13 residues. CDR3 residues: CASSDVGGTEVFF. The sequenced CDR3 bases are TGTGCCAGCAGTGATGTTGGGGGAACA.

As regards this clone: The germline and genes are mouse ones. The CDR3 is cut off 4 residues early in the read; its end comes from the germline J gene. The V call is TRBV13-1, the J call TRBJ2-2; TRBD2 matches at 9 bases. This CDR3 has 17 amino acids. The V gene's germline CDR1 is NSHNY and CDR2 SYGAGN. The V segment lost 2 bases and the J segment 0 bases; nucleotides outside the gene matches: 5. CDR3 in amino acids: CASSDLDWGPNTGQLYF. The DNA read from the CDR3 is TGTGCCAGCAGTGACCTGGACTGGGGACCAAACACCGGG.

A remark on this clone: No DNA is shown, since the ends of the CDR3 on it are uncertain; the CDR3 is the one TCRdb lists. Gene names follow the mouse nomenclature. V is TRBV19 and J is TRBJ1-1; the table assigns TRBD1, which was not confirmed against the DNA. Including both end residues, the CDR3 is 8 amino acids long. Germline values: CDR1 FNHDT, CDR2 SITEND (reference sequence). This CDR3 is CEGTEVFF.

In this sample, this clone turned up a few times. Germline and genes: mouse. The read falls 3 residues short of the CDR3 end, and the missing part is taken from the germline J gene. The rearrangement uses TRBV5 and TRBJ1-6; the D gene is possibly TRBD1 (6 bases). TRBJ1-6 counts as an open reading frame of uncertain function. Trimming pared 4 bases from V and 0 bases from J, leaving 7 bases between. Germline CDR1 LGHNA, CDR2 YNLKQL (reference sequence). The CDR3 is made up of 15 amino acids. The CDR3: CASSLDSSYNSPLYF. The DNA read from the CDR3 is TGTGCCAGCAGCCTGGACAGTTCCTATAATTCGCCC.

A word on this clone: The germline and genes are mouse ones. CDR3 region: CASSTLTGGSYEQYF. The CDR3 bases that were read are TGTGCTAGCAGTACCTTGACAGGGGGCTCCTAT. The chain is built from TRBV17 and TRBJ2-7; 9 bases map to TRBD1. The CDR3 goes on 4 residues after the read ends, and that part is filled in from the germline J gene. In germline, CDR1 is MNHDT, CDR2 YYDKIL. The CDR3 loop spans 15 amino acids. V trimming: 4 bases; J trimming: 0 bases; junction bases outside the gene matches: 4.

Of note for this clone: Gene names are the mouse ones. The part of the CDR3 DNA that was read is TGTGCTAGCAGTAGAGGGGGGACAACAAACTCC. The encoded protein is CASSRGGTTNS. The whole CDR3 sequence reads CASSRGGTTNSDYTF. This rearrangement joins TRBV17 to TRBJ1-2; possibly TRBD1 for D (6 bases). The CDR3 is cut off 4 residues early in the read; its end comes from the germline J gene. Germline values: CDR1 MNHDT, CDR2 YYDKIL. This CDR3 region has 15 residues. The V gene lost 1 base and the J gene lost 0 bases, with 9 bases spanning the gap. The complete variable domain, with remaining parts taken from reference TRBV17 and TRBJ1-2, reads DTTVKQNPRYKLARVGKPVNLICSQTMNHDTMYWYQKKPNQAPKLLLFYYDKILNREADTFEKFQSSRPNNSFCSLYIGSAGLEYSAMYLCASSRGGTTNSDYTFGSGTRLLVI.

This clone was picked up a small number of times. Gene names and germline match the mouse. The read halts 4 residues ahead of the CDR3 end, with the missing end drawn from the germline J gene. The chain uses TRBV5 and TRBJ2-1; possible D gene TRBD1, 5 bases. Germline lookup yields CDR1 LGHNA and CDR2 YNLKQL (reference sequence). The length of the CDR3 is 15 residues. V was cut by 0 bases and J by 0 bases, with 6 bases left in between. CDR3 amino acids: CASSQEDSNYAEQFF. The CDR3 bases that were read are TGTGCCAGCAGCCAAGAAGACAGTAACTATGCT.

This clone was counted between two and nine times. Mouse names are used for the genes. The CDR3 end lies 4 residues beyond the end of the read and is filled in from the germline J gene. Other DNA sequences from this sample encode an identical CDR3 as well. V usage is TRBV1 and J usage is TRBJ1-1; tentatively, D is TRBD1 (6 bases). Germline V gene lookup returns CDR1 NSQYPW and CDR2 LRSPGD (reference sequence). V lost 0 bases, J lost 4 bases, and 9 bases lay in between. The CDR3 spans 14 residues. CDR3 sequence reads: CTCSADRGGTEVFF. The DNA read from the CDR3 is TGCACCTGCAGTGCAGATCGAGGGGGCACA.

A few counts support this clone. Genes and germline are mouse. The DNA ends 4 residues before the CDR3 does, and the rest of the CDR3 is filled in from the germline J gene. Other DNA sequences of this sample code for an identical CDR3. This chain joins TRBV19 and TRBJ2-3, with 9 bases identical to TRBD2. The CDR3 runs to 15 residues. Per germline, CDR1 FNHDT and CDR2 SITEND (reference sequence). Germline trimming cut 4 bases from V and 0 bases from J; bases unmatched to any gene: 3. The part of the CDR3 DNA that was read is TGTGCCAGCAGTCCACTGGGGGGTAGTGCAGAA. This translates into CASSPLGGSAE. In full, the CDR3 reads CASSPLGGSAETLYF. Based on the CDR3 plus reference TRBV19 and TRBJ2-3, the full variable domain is GGIITQTPKFLIGQEGQKLTLKCQQNFNHDTMYWYRQDSGKGLRLIYYSITENDLQKGDLSEGYDASREKKSSFSLTVTSAQKNEMAVFLCASSPLGGSAETLYFGSGTRLTVL.

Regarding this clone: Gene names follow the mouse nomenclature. The CDR3 region is CASSMTGIQDTQYF. The CDR3 DNA, read in part, is TGTGCCAGCAGTATGACAGGGATCCAAGAC. The J gene is TRBJ2-5, the V gene TRBV19, with TRBD1 identical over 7 bases. The read ends 4 residues early relative to the CDR3; the germline J gene fills the gap. Germline trimming cut 2 bases from V and 2 bases from J; bases unmatched to any gene: 2. Germline loops: CDR1 FNHDT, CDR2 SITEND (reference sequence). The CDR3 totals 14 residues. Complete variable domain (other parts from reference TRBV19 and TRBJ2-5): GGIITQTPKFLIGQEGQKLTLKCQQNFNHDTMYWYRQDSGKGLRLIYYSITENDLQKGDLSEGYDASREKKSSFSLTVTSAQKNEMAVFLCASSMTGIQDTQYFGPGTRLLVL.

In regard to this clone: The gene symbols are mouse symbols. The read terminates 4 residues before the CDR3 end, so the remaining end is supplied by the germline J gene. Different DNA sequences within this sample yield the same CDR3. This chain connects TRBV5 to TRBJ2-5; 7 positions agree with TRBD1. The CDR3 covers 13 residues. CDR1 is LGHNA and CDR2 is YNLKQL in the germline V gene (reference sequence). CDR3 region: CASSQGTGDTQYF. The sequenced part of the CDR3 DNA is TGTGCCAGCAGCCAAGGGACAGGAGAC.

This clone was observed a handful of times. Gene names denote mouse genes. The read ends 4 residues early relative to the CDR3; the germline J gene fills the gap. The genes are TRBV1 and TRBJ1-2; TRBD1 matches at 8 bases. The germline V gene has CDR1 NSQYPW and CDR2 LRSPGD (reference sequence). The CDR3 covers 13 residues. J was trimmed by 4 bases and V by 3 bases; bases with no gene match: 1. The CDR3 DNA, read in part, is TGCACCTGCAGTGCGGGACAGGCCTCC. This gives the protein CTCSAGQAS. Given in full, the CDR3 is CTCSAGQASDYTF.

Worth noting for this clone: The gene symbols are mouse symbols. CDR3 bases read: TGTGCCAGCAGTGTGGACTGGGGGGGCGCGGATGCT. Its protein product is CASSVDWGGADA. The complete CDR3 reads CASSVDWGGADAEQFF. V gene TRBV13-1 combines with J gene TRBJ2-1, with 13 bases aligning to TRBD2. The read terminates 4 residues before the CDR3 end, so the remaining end is supplied by the germline J gene. This CDR3 has 16 residues. In germline, CDR1 is NSHNY, CDR2 SYGAGN. V trimming: 3 bases; J trimming: 5 bases; junction bases outside the gene matches: 5.

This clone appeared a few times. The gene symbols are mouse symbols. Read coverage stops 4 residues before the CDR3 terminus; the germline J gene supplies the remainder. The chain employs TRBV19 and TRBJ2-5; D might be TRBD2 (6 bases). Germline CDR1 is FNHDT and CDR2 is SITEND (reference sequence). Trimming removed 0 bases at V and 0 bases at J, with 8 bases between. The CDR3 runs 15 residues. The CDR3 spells CASSIAGVNQDTQYF. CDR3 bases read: TGTGCCAGCAGTATAGCTGGGGTTAACCAAGAC.

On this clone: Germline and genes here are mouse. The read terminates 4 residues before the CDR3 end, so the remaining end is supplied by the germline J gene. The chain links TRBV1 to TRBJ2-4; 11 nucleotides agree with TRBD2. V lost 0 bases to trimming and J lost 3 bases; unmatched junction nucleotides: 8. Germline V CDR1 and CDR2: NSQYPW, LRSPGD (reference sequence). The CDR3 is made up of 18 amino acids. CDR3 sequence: CTCSADQPDWGDQNTLYF. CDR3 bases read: TGCACCTGCAGTGCAGATCAGCCGGACTGGGGGGACCAAAAC.

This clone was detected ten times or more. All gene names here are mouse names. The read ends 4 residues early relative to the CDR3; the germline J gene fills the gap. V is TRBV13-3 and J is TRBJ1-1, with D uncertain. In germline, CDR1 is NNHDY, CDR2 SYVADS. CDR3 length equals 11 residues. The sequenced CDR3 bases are TGTGCCAGCAGTGACAAGGGA. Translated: CASSDKG. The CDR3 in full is CASSDKGEVFF.

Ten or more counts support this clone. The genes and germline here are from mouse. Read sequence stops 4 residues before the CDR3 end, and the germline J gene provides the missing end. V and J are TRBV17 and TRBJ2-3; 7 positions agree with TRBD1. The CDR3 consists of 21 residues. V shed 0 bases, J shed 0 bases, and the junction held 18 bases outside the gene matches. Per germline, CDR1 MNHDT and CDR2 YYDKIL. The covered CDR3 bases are TGTGCTAGCAGTAGAGATCCCCGCCTGGACAGGAGAAAAGGTAGTGCAGAA. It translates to CASSRDPRLDRRKGSAE. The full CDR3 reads CASSRDPRLDRRKGSAETLYF.

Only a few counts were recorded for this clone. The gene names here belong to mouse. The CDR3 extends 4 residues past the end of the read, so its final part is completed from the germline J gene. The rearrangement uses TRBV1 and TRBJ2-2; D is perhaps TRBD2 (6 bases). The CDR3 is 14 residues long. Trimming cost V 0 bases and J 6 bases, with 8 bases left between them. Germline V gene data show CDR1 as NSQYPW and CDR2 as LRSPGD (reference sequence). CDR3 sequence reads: CTCSADPGAGQLYF. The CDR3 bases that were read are TGCACCTGCAGTGCAGATCCTGGGGCCGGG.

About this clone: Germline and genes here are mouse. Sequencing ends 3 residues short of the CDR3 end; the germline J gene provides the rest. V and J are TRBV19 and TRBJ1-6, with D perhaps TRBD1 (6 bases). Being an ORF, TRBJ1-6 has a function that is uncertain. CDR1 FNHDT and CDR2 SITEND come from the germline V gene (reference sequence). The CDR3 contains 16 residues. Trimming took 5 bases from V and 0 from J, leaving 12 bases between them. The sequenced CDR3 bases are TGTGCCAGCAGCGGAAACAGGGTTTCCTATAATTCGCCC. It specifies CASSGNRVSYNSP. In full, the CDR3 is CASSGNRVSYNSPLYF.

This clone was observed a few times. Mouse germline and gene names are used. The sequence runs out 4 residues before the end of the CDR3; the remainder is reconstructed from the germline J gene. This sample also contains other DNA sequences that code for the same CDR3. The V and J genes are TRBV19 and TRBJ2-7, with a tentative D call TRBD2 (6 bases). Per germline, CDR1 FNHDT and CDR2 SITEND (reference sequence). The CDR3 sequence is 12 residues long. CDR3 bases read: TGTGCCAGCAGTATCCTGGGGTAT. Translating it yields CASSILGY. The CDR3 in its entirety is CASSILGYEQYF.

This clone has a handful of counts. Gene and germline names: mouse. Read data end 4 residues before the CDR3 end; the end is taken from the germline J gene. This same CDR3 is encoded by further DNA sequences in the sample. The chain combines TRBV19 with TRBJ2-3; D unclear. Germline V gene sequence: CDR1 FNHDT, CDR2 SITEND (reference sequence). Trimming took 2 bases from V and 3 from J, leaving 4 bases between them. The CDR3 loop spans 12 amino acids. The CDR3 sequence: CASSILAETLYF. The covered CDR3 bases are TGTGCCAGCAGTATTTTGGCAGAA.

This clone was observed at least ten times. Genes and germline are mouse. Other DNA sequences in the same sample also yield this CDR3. The CDR3 bases that were read are TGTGCCAGCAGTATACTGGGGGGCTATGCT. This sequence encodes CASSILGGYA. The full CDR3 is CASSILGGYAEQFF. This chain joins TRBV19 and TRBJ2-1; 8 bases line up with TRBD2. The DNA ends 4 residues before the CDR3 does, and the rest of the CDR3 is filled in from the germline J gene. CDR3 length equals 14 residues. V lost 1 base, J lost 3 bases, and 0 bases stayed unmatched. Germline V gene sequence: CDR1 FNHDT, CDR2 SITEND (reference sequence).

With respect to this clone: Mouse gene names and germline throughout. CDR3 bases read: TGCACCTGCGCACAGGGGAACTATGCT. Translation: CTCAQGNYA. The full CDR3 protein is CTCAQGNYAEQFF. The chain carries TRBV1 and TRBJ2-1, with 7 bases matching TRBD1. The read terminates 4 residues ahead of where the CDR3 ends, so the germline J gene completes it. Germline V lookup: CDR1 NSQYPW, CDR2 LRSPGD (reference sequence). V lost 8 bases and J lost 1; bases outside the gene matches: 2. The CDR3 sequence is 13 residues long. The entire variable domain, with the rest obtained from reference TRBV1 and TRBJ2-1, is as follows: VTLLEQNPRWRLVPRGQAVNLRCILKNSQYPWMSWYQQDLQKQLQWLFTLRSPGDKEVKSLPGADYLATRVTDTELRLQVANMSQGRTLYCTCAQGNYAEQFFGPGTRLTVL.

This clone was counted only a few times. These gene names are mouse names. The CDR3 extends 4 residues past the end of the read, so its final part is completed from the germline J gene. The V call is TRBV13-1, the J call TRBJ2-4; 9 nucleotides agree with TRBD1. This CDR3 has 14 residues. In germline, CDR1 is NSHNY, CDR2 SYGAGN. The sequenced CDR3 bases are TGTGCCAGCAGTGATACAGGGGGCAGGAAC. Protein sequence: CASSDTGGRN. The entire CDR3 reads CASSDTGGRNTLYF.

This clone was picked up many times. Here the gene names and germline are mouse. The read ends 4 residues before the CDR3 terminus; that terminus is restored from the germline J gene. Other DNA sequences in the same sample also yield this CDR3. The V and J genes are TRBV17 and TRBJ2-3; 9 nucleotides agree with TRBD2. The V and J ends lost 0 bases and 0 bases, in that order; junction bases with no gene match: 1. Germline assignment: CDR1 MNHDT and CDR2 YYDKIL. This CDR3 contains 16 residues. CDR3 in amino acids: CASSRDLGGSAETLYF. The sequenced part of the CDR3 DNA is TGTGCTAGCAGTAGAGATCTGGGGGGGAGTGCAGAA.

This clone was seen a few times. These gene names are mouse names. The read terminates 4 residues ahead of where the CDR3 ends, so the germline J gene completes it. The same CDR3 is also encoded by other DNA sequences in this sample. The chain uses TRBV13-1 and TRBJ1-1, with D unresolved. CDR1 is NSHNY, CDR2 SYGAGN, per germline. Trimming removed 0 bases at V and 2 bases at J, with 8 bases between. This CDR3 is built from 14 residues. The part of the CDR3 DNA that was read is TGTGCCAGCAGTGATGCTGGGGATAACACA. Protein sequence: CASSDAGDNT. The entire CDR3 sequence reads CASSDAGDNTEVFF.

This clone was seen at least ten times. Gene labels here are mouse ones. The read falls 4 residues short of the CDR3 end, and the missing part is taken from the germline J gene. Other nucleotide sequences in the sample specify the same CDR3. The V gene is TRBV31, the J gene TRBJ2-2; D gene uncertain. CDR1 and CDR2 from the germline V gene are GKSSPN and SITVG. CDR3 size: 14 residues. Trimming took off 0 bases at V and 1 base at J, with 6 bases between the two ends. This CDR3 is CAWSLDKNTGQLYF. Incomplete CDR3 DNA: TGTGCCTGGAGTCTAGACAAAAACACCGGG.

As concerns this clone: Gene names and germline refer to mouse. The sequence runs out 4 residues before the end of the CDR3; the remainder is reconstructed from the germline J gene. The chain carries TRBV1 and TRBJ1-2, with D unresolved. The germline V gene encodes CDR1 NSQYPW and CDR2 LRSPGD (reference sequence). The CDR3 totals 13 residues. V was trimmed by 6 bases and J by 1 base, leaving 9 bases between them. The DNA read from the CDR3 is TGCACCTGCAGCTCCCGACAAAACTCC. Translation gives CTCSSRQNS. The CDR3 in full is CTCSSRQNSDYTF.

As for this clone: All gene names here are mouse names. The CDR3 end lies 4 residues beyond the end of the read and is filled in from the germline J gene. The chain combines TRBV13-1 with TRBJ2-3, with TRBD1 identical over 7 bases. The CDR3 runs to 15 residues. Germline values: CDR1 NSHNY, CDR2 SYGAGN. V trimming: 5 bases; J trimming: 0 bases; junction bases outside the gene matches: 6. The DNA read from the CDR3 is TGTGCCAGCAGCCAGGACAGGTCTAGTGCAGAA. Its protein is CASSQDRSSAE. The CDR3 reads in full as CASSQDRSSAETLYF.

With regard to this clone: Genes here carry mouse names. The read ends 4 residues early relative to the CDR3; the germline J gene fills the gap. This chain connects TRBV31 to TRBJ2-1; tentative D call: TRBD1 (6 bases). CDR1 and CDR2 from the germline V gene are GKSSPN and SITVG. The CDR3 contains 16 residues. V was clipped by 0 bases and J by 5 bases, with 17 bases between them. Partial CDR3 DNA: TGTGCCTGGAGTCTAGTGGCGGGACAAAGAAATGCT. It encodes CAWSLVAGQRNA. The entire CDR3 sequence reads CAWSLVAGQRNAEQFF.